The present entry profiles one TCR beta chain with its context. The antigen is undetermined. The data stem from a study of cytomegalovirus exposure and HLA in healthy donors. Study-wide results and caveats: Later analysis identified a missense DCLRE1C variant that was linked to TCR beta V- and J-gene trimming.

The CDR3 extends over 11 amino acids. Germline assignment: CDR1 SQVTM and CDR2 ANQGSEA. With 60 Vbeta and 13 Jbeta primers, the PCR was carried out. This table comes from immunoSEQ multiplex PCR, and its TCRdb copy is limited to in-frame clones, with some not included. The table shows fewer than 70,000 clones, with roughly 68% occurring only once. The sample consisted of PBMCs. The chain couples TRBV29-1 to TRBJ1-1; the D gene is possibly TRBD1 (5 bases). The clonotype comes from a woman aged 55-70 years in good health and CMV-seropositive. CDR3 loop: CAGGENTEAFF. CDR3 in DNA: TGCGCTGGGGGGGAGAACACTGAAGCTTTCTTT.